One and the same sample provided the 32 T cell receptor beta chains below, sequenced in a study of technical replicates of blood from four donors. Method: immunoSEQ multiplex PCR; TCRdb's copy keeps in-frame clones and lacks some. The sample contains tens of thousands of clones, nearly 98% of which appear only once. The sample consisted of T cells isolated from PBMCs. These receptors all come from a human donor in good health.

The V call is TRBV27, the J call TRBJ2-3; 11 bases match TRBD2. V dropped 6 bases and J dropped 0; count of bases not matched to a gene: 14. Germline V gives CDR1 MNHEY, CDR2 SMNVEV (reference sequence). The CDR3 length is 19 residues. The chain's CDR3 is CASSPRAGLAGPSTDTQYF. DNA of the CDR3: TGTGCCAGCAGCCCAAGGGCAGGACTAGCGGGCCCTAGCACAGATACGCAGTATTTT.

This chain links TRBV28 with TRBJ2-1; a weak D match, TRBD2 (5 bases). The CDR3 contains 14 residues. Trimming removed 4 bases from V and 8 bases from J, with 15 bases in between. Germline V gene sequence: CDR1 MDHEN, CDR2 SYDVKM. Here the CDR3 DNA reads TGTGCCAGCAGTTCATCGGGGTCGGCCGATGAGCAGTTCTTC. It yields the protein CASSSSGSADEQFF.

The genes are TRBV11-2 and TRBJ2-1; D remains unclear. The germline CDR1 and CDR2 sequences are SGHAT and FQNNGV. Trimming took 2 bases from V and 5 from J, leaving 22 bases between them. CDR3 length equals 18 residues. The CDR3 here is CASSLPFIDLTENNEQFF. CDR3 in DNA: TGTGCCAGCAGCTTACCTTTCATCGATCTAACAGAGAACAATGAGCAGTTCTTC.

The CDR3 sequence is CASSAGLAGEGEQYF. DNA for the CDR3: TGTGCCAGCAGCGCGGGACTAGCGGGAGAAGGCGAGCAGTACTTC. V and J are TRBV9 and TRBJ2-7, with 14 nucleotides matching TRBD2. Germline V gene data show CDR1 as SGDLS and CDR2 as YYNGEE. V was pared by 3 bases and J by 6 bases, with 5 bases of the junction left unmatched. The CDR3 loop spans 15 amino acids.

This chain uses TRBV25-1 with TRBJ2-6; D might be TRBD1 (6 bases). This CDR3 spans 16 amino acids. Germline-derived CDR1 and CDR2 are MGHDK and SYGVNS. Between the trimmed V and J ends, which lost 4 bases and 1 base, there was a span of 11 bases. CDR3 DNA: TGTGCCAGCAGTGCAGGACAGTATTCTGGGGCCAACGTCCTGACTTTC. It translates to CASSAGQYSGANVLTF. Full variable domain (rest looked up from reference TRBV25-1 and TRBJ2-6): EADIYQTPRYLVIGTGKKITLECSQTMGHDKMYWYQQDPGMELHLIHYSYGVNSTEKGDLSSESTVSRIRTEHFPLTLESARPSHTSQYLCASSAGQYSGANVLTFGAGSRLTVL.

This clone was found a few times. The CDR3 region is CAISESGFERDTIYF. In DNA form, the CDR3 reads TGTGCCATCAGTGAGTCTGGCTTCGAGAGGGACACCATATATTTT. This chain joins TRBV10-3 and TRBJ1-3; D unresolved. Between the trimmed V and J ends, which lost 0 bases and 8 bases, there was a span of 14 bases. The CDR3 has 15 amino acids. CDR1 is ENHRY, CDR2 SYGVKD, per germline.

CDR3 residues: CASSDSLNTGELFF. CDR3 DNA sequence: TGTGCCAGCAGTGATTCGTTAAACACCGGGGAGCTGTTTTTT. The rearrangement joins TRBV2 to TRBJ2-2; D gene unclear. The germline CDR1 and CDR2 sequences are SNHLY and FYNNEI. The V end was cut by 3 bases, the J end by 2 bases, with 7 bases between. The CDR3 is 14 residues long.

This chain links TRBV29-1 with TRBJ2-7; D is uncertain. The ends were cut back, 4 bases at V and 0 bases at J, with 4 bases in the middle. This CDR3 comprises 11 residues. Germline V gene data show CDR1 as SQVTM and CDR2 as ANQGSEA. The CDR3 here is CSVVSSYEQYF. The CDR3 nucleotides are TGCAGCGTTGTTAGCTCCTACGAGCAGTACTTC.

This rearrangement joins TRBV9 to TRBJ2-1; 8 nucleotides match TRBD2. The germline V gene encodes CDR1 SGDLS and CDR2 YYNGEE. This CDR3 has 15 residues. Losses at the gene ends were 6 bases for V and 7 bases for J; bases not matched to a gene: 12. CDR3 sequence reads: CASNLAGLTENEQFF. In nucleotides, the CDR3 is TGTGCCAGCAACTTAGCGGGATTAACCGAAAATGAGCAGTTCTTC.

The J gene is TRBJ1-1, the V gene TRBV27; no clear D. Germline assignment: CDR1 MNHEY and CDR2 SMNVEV (reference sequence). The CDR3 consists of 14 residues. V lost 4 bases, J lost 1 base, and 10 bases lay in between. CDR3 sequence (DNA): TGTGCCAGCAGTTCGGGAGGCTCGAACACTGAAGCTTTCTTT. Translating it yields CASSSGGSNTEAFF.

The chain carries TRBV15 and TRBJ2-4; D call uncertain. Looked up from germline, CDR1 is LNHNV and CDR2 is YYDKDF (reference sequence). CDR3 length: 16 amino acids. V was pared by 0 bases and J by 0 bases, with 9 bases between. The CDR3 region is CATSRDAKLAKNIQYF. CDR3 DNA: TGTGCCACCAGCAGAGATGCGAAACTAGCCAAAAACATTCAGTACTTC.

This clone was detected only once. This chain joins TRBV5-1 and TRBJ2-3; the D gene is possibly TRBD1 (5 bases). This CDR3 spans 15 amino acids. The V end was cut by 2 bases, the J end by 2 bases, with 12 bases between. Looked up from germline, CDR1 is SGHRS and CDR2 is YFSETQ. CDR3: CASSLGVGATDTQYF. CDR3 DNA sequence: TGCGCCAGCAGCTTAGGGGTTGGGGCCACAGATACGCAGTATTTT.

The rearrangement links TRBV9 to TRBJ1-2; D not resolved. This CDR3 has 16 amino acids. Germline CDR1 is SGDLS and CDR2 is YYNGEE. Trimming left V 2 bases short and J 1 base short, with 15 bases between. The CDR3 DNA follows: TGTGCCAGCAGCGTTGGGCGGGAGCACCTTAACTATGGCTACACCTTC. This codes for CASSVGREHLNYGYTF.

Here the CDR3 reads CASSLSPEGEAFF. The CDR3 nucleotides are TGTGCCAGCAGCTTGAGTCCAGAGGGTGAAGCTTTCTTT. The rearrangement joins TRBV5-6 to TRBJ1-1; D unresolved. Trimming took off 1 base at V and 7 bases at J, with 11 bases between the two ends. CDR1 and CDR2 from the germline V gene are SGHDT and YYEEEE. CDR3 length: 13 amino acids.

The V gene is TRBV27, the J gene TRBJ2-1; D possibly corresponds to TRBD2 (5 bases). The germline V and J ends were trimmed by 6 bases and 0 bases, with 15 bases remaining between them. CDR3 length: 16 residues. Germline values: CDR1 MNHEY, CDR2 SMNVEV (reference sequence). CDR3 nucleotides: TGTGCCAGCAGACTCCGTCGGAGCGGCTCCTACAATGAGCAGTTCTTC. Its translation is CASRLRRSGSYNEQFF.

The chain couples TRBV5-1 to TRBJ1-3; D is uncertain. Trimming took off 2 bases at V and 8 bases at J, with 14 bases between the two ends. The CDR3 runs 14 residues. Looked up from germline, CDR1 is SGHRS and CDR2 is YFSETQ. CDR3 residues: CASSLEGTEDTIYF. CDR3 sequence (DNA): TGCGCCAGCAGCTTAGAGGGTACTGAGGACACCATATATTTT.

V and J are TRBV4-3 and TRBJ1-1; D gene ambiguous. Per germline, CDR1 LGHNA and CDR2 YSLEER. The CDR3 extends over 16 amino acids. V lost 1 base, J lost 1 base, and 13 bases lay in between. The CDR3 nucleotides read TGCGCCAGCAGCCAAGTCTTGTTTCTTAGGAACACTGAAGCTTTCTTT. This gives the protein CASSQVLFLRNTEAFF.

The chain recombines TRBV5-1 with TRBJ2-3; a weak D match, TRBD1 (6 bases). The CDR3 runs to 14 residues. CDR1 and CDR2 from the germline V gene are SGHRS and YFSETQ. The V and J ends lost 0 bases and 5 bases respectively, with 10 bases between them. In DNA form, the CDR3 reads TGCGCCAGCAGCTTGGACAGGGACATAGATACGCAGTATTTT. This translates into CASSLDRDIDTQYF.

The CDR3 DNA follows: TGTGCCAGCAGTAGGGAGGACACCGGGGAGCTGTTTTTT. Its translation is CASSREDTGELFF. The chain has TRBV2 and TRBJ2-2, with a tentative D call TRBD2 (6 bases). This CDR3 comprises 13 residues. The V gene's germline CDR1 is SNHLY and CDR2 FYNNEI. V lost 5 bases and J lost 3, with 7 bases in between.

V and J are TRBV9 and TRBJ2-1; the match to TRBD2 covers 13 bases. J was trimmed by 8 bases and V by 3 bases; bases with no gene match: 5. The CDR3 extends over 15 amino acids. Per the germline V gene, CDR1 is SGDLS and CDR2 is YYNGEE. The CDR3 DNA reads TGTGCCAGCAGCGCCTCCGGACTAGCGGGAGATGAGCAGTTCTTC. As protein: CASSASGLAGDEQFF.

This chain connects TRBV15 to TRBJ1-3; 12 bases are a match to TRBD1. V trimming: 2 bases; J trimming: 4 bases; junction bases outside the gene matches: 9. The CDR3 has 18 residues. The germline V gene encodes CDR1 LNHNV and CDR2 YYDKDF (reference sequence). For the CDR3, the DNA is TGTGCCACCAGCAGATCCCGGGACAGGGGGCCCGTCGGAAACACCATATATTTT. This sequence encodes CATSRSRDRGPVGNTIYF. The complete variable domain, with remaining parts taken from reference TRBV15 and TRBJ1-3, reads DAMVIQNPRYQVTQFGKPVTLSCSQTLNHNVMYWYQQKSSQAPKLLFHYYDKDFNNEADTPDNFQSRRPNTSFCFLDIRSPGLGDTAMYLCATSRSRDRGPVGNTIYFGEGSWLTVV.

The chain is built from TRBV19 and TRBJ1-1; D remains ambiguous. The V and J ends lost 6 bases and 0 bases respectively, with 14 bases between them. The CDR3 loop spans 15 amino acids. CDR1 and CDR2 (germline): LNHDA, SQIVND (reference sequence). The CDR3 reads CASSVEGGLNTEAFF. The CDR3 bases are TGTGCCAGTAGCGTTGAAGGTGGGCTGAACACTGAAGCTTTCTTT.

V usage is TRBV4-1 and J usage is TRBJ1-4, with D possibly being TRBD1 (5 bases). V lost 2 bases and J 8 bases, leaving 27 bases between the germline ends. CDR1 MGHRA and CDR2 YSYEKL come from the germline V gene. The CDR3 loop spans 19 amino acids. The CDR3 spells CASSQPDTGGGVGREKLFF. The CDR3 DNA follows: TGCGCCAGCAGCCAACCGGACACGGGTGGGGGGGTAGGTAGGGAAAAACTGTTTTTT.

The rearrangement links TRBV7-8 to TRBJ2-1, with 14 bases aligning to TRBD2. The CDR3 has 20 amino acids. Germline V gene lookup returns CDR1 SGHVS and CDR2 FQNEAQ. Trimming cost V 0 bases and J 5 bases; bases outside gene matches: 12. DNA of the CDR3: TGTGCCAGCAGCTTAGCGCGACAGGGGACTAGCGGGAGTTTGAACAATGAGCAGTTCTTC. Translated, it gives CASSLARQGTSGSLNNEQFF.

The genes are TRBV28 and TRBJ1-1; D is ambiguous. Germline V gene sequence: CDR1 MDHEN, CDR2 SYDVKM. With 3 bases removed from V and 0 bases from J, the gap between germline ends came to 11 bases. This CDR3 has 15 amino acids. CDR3 nucleotide sequence: TGTGCCAGCAGTTTTTTACAGTATCTGAACACTGAAGCTTTCTTT. Translation gives CASSFLQYLNTEAFF.

The rearrangement links TRBV30 to TRBJ2-3, with D uncertain. The CDR3 spans 13 residues. Germline V gene data show CDR1 as GTSNPN and CDR2 as SVGIG (reference sequence). V lost 0 bases and J 1 base, leaving 5 bases between the germline ends. The CDR3 sequence is CAWSVAGTDTQYF. In DNA, the CDR3 is TGTGCCTGGAGTGTAGCCGGCACAGATACGCAGTATTTT.

The V and J genes are TRBV6-5 and TRBJ1-3; D gene unclear. The CDR3 spans 13 residues. V was clipped by 0 bases and J by 4 bases, with 4 bases between them. Germline V gene lookup returns CDR1 MNHEY and CDR2 SVGAGI. The CDR3 DNA reads as TGTGCCAGCAGTTACTCCGGGGGAAACACCATATATTTT. Translated, it gives CASSYSGGNTIYF.

The chain has TRBV7-3 and TRBJ2-2; 9 bases line up with TRBD1. Trimming took 1 base from V and 6 from J; bases not matched to a gene: 3. Germline values: CDR1 SGHTA, CDR2 FQGTGA. The CDR3 loop spans 15 amino acids. CDR3 DNA sequence: TGTGCCAGCAGCTTAAGAGGACAGGGGCCCGGGGAGCTGTTTTTT. Its protein is CASSLRGQGPGELFF.

The chain is built from TRBV29-1 and TRBJ1-3; tentatively, D is TRBD1 (5 bases). Per the germline V gene, CDR1 is SQVTM and CDR2 is ANQGSEA. The length of the CDR3 is 16 residues. The V and J ends lost 2 bases and 0 bases respectively, with 14 bases between them. CDR3 DNA: TGCAGCGTTGAAATTGGGGGGTTCAGCTCTGGAAACACCATATATTTT. Translated: CSVEIGGFSSGNTIYF. Full variable domain (remainder filled in from reference TRBV29-1 and TRBJ1-3): SAVISQKPSRDICQRGTSLTIQCQVDSQVTMMFWYRQQPGQSLTLIATANQGSEATYESGFVIDKFPISRPNLTFSTLTVSNMSPEDSSIYLCSVEIGGFSSGNTIYFGEGSWLTVV.

This rearrangement joins TRBV5-8 to TRBJ2-3; 9 nucleotides match TRBD2. V shed 0 bases, J shed 1 base, and the junction held 0 bases outside the gene matches. CDR1 is SGHTS and CDR2 is YDEGEE in the germline V gene. This CDR3 has 15 residues. This chain's CDR3 is CASSLGLAGTDTQYF. The CDR3 nucleotides read TGTGCCAGCAGCTTGGGACTAGCGGGCACAGATACGCAGTATTTT.

This chain uses TRBV27 with TRBJ1-2; 9 bases match TRBD1. Germline trimming cut 0 bases from V and 8 bases from J; bases unmatched to any gene: 4. CDR1 MNHEY and CDR2 SMNVEV come from the germline V gene (reference sequence). The CDR3 runs to 14 residues. CDR3 sequence (DNA): TGTGCCAGCAGTTTATCCCCGGGACAGGGCGGCTACACCTTC. It translates to CASSLSPGQGGYTF.

The rearrangement links TRBV30 to TRBJ2-5; TRBD2 is a possible D gene (5 bases). Germline V gives CDR1 GTSNPN, CDR2 SVGIG (reference sequence). Trimming took off 0 bases at V and 7 bases at J, with 18 bases between the two ends. The CDR3 runs to 15 residues. The CDR3 nucleotides are TGTGCCTGGAGTGTAATTCGGCAGACCGAGGGGACCCAGTACTTC. Translating it yields CAWSVIRQTEGTQYF.